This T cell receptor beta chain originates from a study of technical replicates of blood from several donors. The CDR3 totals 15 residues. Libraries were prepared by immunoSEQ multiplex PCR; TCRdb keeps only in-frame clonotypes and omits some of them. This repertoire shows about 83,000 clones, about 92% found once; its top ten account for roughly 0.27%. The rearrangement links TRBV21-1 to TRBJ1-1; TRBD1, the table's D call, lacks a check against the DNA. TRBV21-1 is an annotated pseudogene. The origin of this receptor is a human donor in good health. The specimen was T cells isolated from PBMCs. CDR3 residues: CASSKEGQGVSEAFF. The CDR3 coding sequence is TGTGCCAGCAGCAAAGAAGGACAGGGGGTCTCTGAAGCTTTCTTT.